Following are 9 T cell receptor beta chains from one sample sequenced in a study of cytomegalovirus exposure and HLA in healthy donors. PCR employed 60 Vbeta and 13 Jbeta primers. Data came from immunoSEQ multiplex PCR; TCRdb stores just in-frame clones and leaves some out. In the table there are roughly 100,000 clones, 78% of which are singletons. Sequencing used PBMCs. The receptor source for this set is a man aged 25 to 40 in good health and CMV-seronegative.

The genes are TRBV7-2 and TRBJ1-5; no reliable D call. Trimming stripped 2 bases from V and 1 base from J, with 9 bases between. The germline gives CDR1 SGHTA, CDR2 FQGNSA. This CDR3 has 15 amino acids. The CDR3 region is CASSLQAISNQPQHF. CDR3 in DNA: TGTGCCAGCAGCTTACAGGCGATAAGCAATCAGCCCCAGCATTTT.

This clone was counted between two and nine times. The V call is TRBV7-2, the J call TRBJ2-5; D gene ambiguous. V was pared by 2 bases and J by 2 bases, with 15 bases between. The CDR3 spans 16 residues. CDR1 and CDR2 from the germline V gene are SGHTA and FQGNSA. The CDR3 reads CASSLSTSVGQETQYF. CDR3 nucleotides: TGTGCCAGCAGCTTATCTACCAGCGTAGGACAAGAGACCCAGTACTTC.

The gene calls are TRBV27 and TRBJ1-5; possibly TRBD1 for D (5 bases). Germline V lookup: CDR1 MNHEY, CDR2 SMNVEV (reference sequence). The V gene lost 0 bases and the J gene lost 3 bases, with 9 bases spanning the gap. The CDR3 loop spans 15 amino acids. The CDR3 here is CASSLSQGFNQPQHF. CDR3 DNA: TGTGCCAGCAGTTTATCTCAGGGCTTCAATCAGCCCCAGCATTTT.

The genes are TRBV5-1 and TRBJ1-1, with D possibly being TRBD1 (5 bases). Trimming removed 0 bases from V and 2 bases from J, with 11 bases in between. This CDR3 spans 15 amino acids. The V gene's germline CDR1 is SGHRS and CDR2 YFSETQ. The CDR3: CASSLGGLSNTEAFF. CDR3 bases: TGCGCCAGCAGCTTGGGGGGACTGTCTAACACTGAAGCTTTCTTT.

As concerns this clone: Its ends do not fully match the called genes, so a read error is possible. The V and J genes are TRBV5-1 and TRBJ2-2; 10 bases fit TRBD2. Per germline, CDR1 SGHRS and CDR2 YFSETQ. This CDR3 region has 15 residues. The CDR3 protein is CASSEGLANTGELFF. CDR3 bases: TGCGCCAGCAGCGAGGGACTAGCGAATACCGGGGAGCTGTTTTTT.

The V gene is TRBV27, the J gene TRBJ2-7, with TRBD2 identical over 15 bases. Trimming cost V 5 bases and J 4 bases; bases outside gene matches: 3. CDR3 length equals 15 residues. Germline assignment: CDR1 MNHEY and CDR2 SMNVEV (reference sequence). Here the CDR3 DNA reads TGTGCCAGCAGTCCGGGGACTAGCGGGAGGTACGAGCAGTACTTC. Protein product: CASSPGTSGRYEQYF.

The chain employs TRBV30 and TRBJ1-1, with TRBD1 as a possible D gene (5 bases). This CDR3 spans 13 amino acids. Trimming took 0 bases from V and 2 from J, leaving 7 bases between them. CDR1 is GTSNPN, CDR2 SVGIG, per germline (reference sequence). The CDR3 here is CAWSVRGNTEAFF. CDR3 DNA: TGTGCCTGGAGTGTAAGGGGTAACACTGAAGCTTTCTTT.

The chain employs TRBV7-9 and TRBJ2-7; a possible D gene is TRBD1 (5 bases). Between the trimmed V and J ends, which lost 5 bases and 6 bases, there was a span of 20 bases. CDR3 length equals 15 residues. From germline, CDR1 is SEHNR and CDR2 FQNEAQ (reference sequence). For the CDR3, the DNA is TGTGCCAGCAGCCCACCTAACGTCAGGGCCGGCGAGCAGTACTTC. Its translation is CASSPPNVRAGEQYF.

This clone was detected only once. The chain combines TRBV9 with TRBJ1-2; the D is unclear. Trimming stripped 3 bases from V and 4 bases from J, with 16 bases between. The germline V gene has CDR1 SGDLS and CDR2 YYNGEE. The CDR3 runs to 15 residues. The CDR3 coding sequence is TGTGCCAGCAGCGGATCTAGAGTCTTCGGCTATGGCTACACCTTC. Its translation: CASSGSRVFGYGYTF.